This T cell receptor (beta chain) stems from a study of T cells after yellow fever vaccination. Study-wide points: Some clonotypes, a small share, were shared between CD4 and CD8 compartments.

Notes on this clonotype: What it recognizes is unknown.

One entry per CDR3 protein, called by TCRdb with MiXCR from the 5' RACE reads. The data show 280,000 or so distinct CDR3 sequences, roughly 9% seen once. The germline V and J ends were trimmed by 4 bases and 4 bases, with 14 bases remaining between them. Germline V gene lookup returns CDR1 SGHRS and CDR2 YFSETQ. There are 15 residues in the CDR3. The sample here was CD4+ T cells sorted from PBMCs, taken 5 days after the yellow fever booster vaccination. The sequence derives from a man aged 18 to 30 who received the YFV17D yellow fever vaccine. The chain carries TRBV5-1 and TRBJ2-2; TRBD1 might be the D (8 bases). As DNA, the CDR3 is TGCGCCAGCAGCGACAGGGGAGGGGTCACCGGGGAGCTGTTTTTT. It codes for CASSDRGGVTGELFF.